Listed here is a single T cell receptor beta chain. Its antigen target is currently unknown. No base qualities exist here, and no much larger clone lies one base off it. The same DNA, extracted from blood mononuclear cells, served for both the TCR sequencing and the STAT3 sequencing. The data were obtained in a study of STAT3 mutations in large granular lymphocyte leukemia (dated by TCRdb to about 2019). For the study in its entirety: Canonical activating STAT3 mutations were detected in roughly half of the longitudinally sequenced T-LGLL patients. Over half of the T-LGLL patients were given one or more immunosuppressive therapy regimens, and around two fifths of the treated patients had a hematologic response. Serial deep sequencing of TCRbeta CDR3 and STAT3 was performed in patients with T-cell large granular lymphocyte leukemia to reconstruct clonal hierarchy and dynamics. From an initial cohort of hundreds of LGL patients, roughly 19 representative T-LGLL cases were chosen for longitudinal sequencing of TCRbeta and STAT3. A couple of patients with natural killer LGL leukemia were also sequenced longitudinally as controls within the study. Each patient was sequenced at an average of approximately 4 time points, ranging from 2 to 8 samplings. Points the paper makes about the study in general: TCR clonotype switching after therapy was seen in about 30% of the 18 patients, with all newly emerging clones being STAT3 wild type. All T-LGLL patients had at least one immunodominant TCRbeta clonotype, and roughly half had multiple immunodominant subclonotypes. Persisting codominant clonotypes in some patients meant a small but highly pathogenic clone may have been missed. Because no samples were available when a clone first appeared, clonal expansion had to be inferred from samplings taken at other points. Dominant TCR clone burden was found to exceed STAT3 mutant burden in several patients, suggesting that STAT3 mutation arose secondarily within a pre-expanded clone. The linking of therapy response to changes in TCR clonal burden was complicated by variable intervals between samplings and differing treatment regimens.

V and J are truncated by 3 bases and 0 bases respectively, leaving an intervening sequence of 9 bases. Via the germline V gene (reference sequence), CDR1 is MNHEY and CDR2 SMNVEV. The CDR3, cysteine through phenylalanine, is 14 amino acids long. Kept here is only the CDR3 DNA, which spans 42 bases and is read in frame from base 1. An Illumina MiSeq was used to sequence the TCRbeta libraries, yielding an average of approximately 40,000 productive templates per sample. TCRbeta CDR3 libraries were generated with the immunoSEQ assay using multiplex PCR amplification. In the original analysis: Repertoire diversity was computed as previously defined, with values near 0 indicating extremely monoclonal samples. TCRdb retrieved this table from immuneACCESS and kept in-frame rearrangements only. Not all clones are present; in checked studies, unresolved V genes account for under half, and no reason is known for the remainder. The V and J calls and clone size are taken from that table; D and trimming were inferred from the DNA. The sample table lists about 1,600 clones, about 88% of them with a count of one. The ten biggest clones cover more than 13% of the sample.

Material for sequencing was peripheral blood mononuclear cells. The chain is made from TRBV27 and TRBJ2-7, with the D gene not confidently named. The origin of this receptor is a woman aged 40 to 50 with T-cell large granular lymphocyte leukemia. Some clones in this sample may be carry-over from other donors' samples. The age is the age at diagnosis. For the CDR3, the sequence is CASSFQAGSYEQYF. Read as DNA, the sequence is TGTGCCAGCAGTTTCCAAGCAGGCTCCTACGAGCAGTACTTC.